This is a list of T cell receptor beta chains from one sample in a study of control samples from healthy donors and cancer patients. The repertoire was sequenced with immunoSEQ multiplex PCR; TCRdb's copy has only in-frame clones and lacks some. The sample lists 170,000 or so clones, approximately 95% occurring once. Material for sequencing was blood. The receptor source for this set is a man between 18 and 29 years old in good health. Each CDR3 is given with its conserved first and last residue. The order of the fields is V gene, clone size, J gene, D gene, CDR3 DNA, CDR3 protein. The D gene is left open where the match is weak. Expanded clones get a size class; other rows say once, few or many, or leave the size out.

TRBV9	.	TRBJ2-2	.	TGTGCCAGCAGCGTAGATGACACCGGGGAGCTGTTTTTT	CASSVDDTGELFF
TRBV11-2	.	TRBJ2-2	.	TGTGCCAGCAGCTCAGAAACCGGGGAGCTGTTTTTT	CASSSETGELFF
TRBV19	.	TRBJ2-3	.	TGTGCCAGTAGGGAGGATCAGCCCCCAGATACGCAGTATTTT	CASREDQPPDTQYF
TRBV28	.	TRBJ1-1	.	TGTGCCAGCAAACGGGCGAACACTGAAGCTTTCTTT	CASKRANTEAFF
TRBV28	.	TRBJ1-3	TRBD1	TGTGCCAGCAGTTCTATTGGACAGGGCAAAATAATTGGAAACACCATATATTTT	CASSSIGQGKIIGNTIYF
TRBV28	.	TRBJ2-1	TRBD2	TGTGCCAGCAGTGTGGCAACTAGCGGGTACAATGAGCAGTTCTTC	CASSVATSGYNEQFF
TRBV9	.	TRBJ2-3	TRBD2	TGTGCCAGCAGCGTAGCTACGGCTAGCGGGGGCATCGATACGCAGTATTTT	CASSVATASGGIDTQYF
TRBV10-3	.	TRBJ2-3	TRBD1	TGTGCCATCAGCGACAGGGAGAGCACAGATACGCAGTATTTT	CAISDRESTDTQYF
TRBV7-9	.	TRBJ1-2	.	TGTGCCAGCAGCTTTCGGAGGGTAGATGACTATGGCTACACCTTC	CASSFRRVDDYGYTF
TRBV21-1	.	TRBJ2-1	.	TGTGCCAGCAGCAAAGTAGGGGGACTAGCGGTTAAGCAGTTCTTC	CASSKVGGLAVKQFF
TRBV5-4	.	TRBJ2-1	.	TGTGCCAGCAGCGTCGCCAGGGGACCAAATGAGCAGTTCTTC	CASSVARGPNEQFF
TRBV9	.	TRBJ2-5	.	TGTGCCAGCAGCGTAGGTCGCGAGACCCAGTACTTC	CASSVGRETQYF
TRBV12-5	.	TRBJ2-2	.	TGTGCTAGTGGCTATACCGGGGAGCTGTTTTTT	CASGYTGELFF
TRBV2	once	TRBJ2-2	.	TGTGCCAGCCACACGCAGGGGTATCCCGGGGAGCTGTTTTTT	CASHTQGYPGELFF
TRBV18	.	TRBJ2-7	TRBD2	TGTGCCAGCTCACCACCGAGGGCTAGCGGGGGGCATCGACTCTTTTACGAGCAGTACTTC	CASSPPRASGGHRLFYEQYF
TRBV24-1	.	TRBJ1-1	.	TGTGCCACCAGTGACCGTAGCCTGACAGGGAACACTGAAGCTTTCTTT	CATSDRSLTGNTEAFF
TRBV18	.	TRBJ1-4	TRBD1	TGTGCCAGCTCATCAGACAGGGTAAATGAAAAACTGTTTTTT	CASSSDRVNEKLFF